The rows below give T cell receptor beta chains drawn from one sample of a study of T cell repertoires in cytomegalovirus infection. TCRdb reanalysed the reads using MiXCR and keeps one entry per CDR3 protein. Of 200,000 to 300,000 distinct CDR3 sequences in the sample, over 8% were seen once. Sequencing was done on a sample of PBMCs. The receptors originated from a human donor in good health (CMV status not recorded). Some clones in this sample may be carry-over from other donors' samples. CDR3s include the opening cysteine and the closing phenylalanine or tryptophan. Each record gives: CDR3 length, J gene, D gene, V gene, clone size, CDR3 protein, CDR3 DNA. The D gene is left open where the match is weak. A row's size may be missing; if present it is once, few, many or a size class.

>16|TRBJ2-3|NA|TRBV20-1|few
CSARDQQGWNTDTQYF
TGCAGTGCTAGAGATCAACAGGGATGGAACACAGATACGCAGTATTTT
>16|TRBJ1-3|NA|TRBV7-2|few
CASSLMALNSGNTIYF
TGTGCCAGCAGCTTAATGGCCCTGAACTCTGGAAACACCATATATTTT
>16|TRBJ1-2|TRBD1|TRBV7-2|many
CASSLAGQGVNYGYTF
TGTGCCAGCAGCTTAGCGGGGCAGGGGGTTAACTATGGCTACACCTTC
>16|TRBJ1-6|TRBD1|TRBV6-1|few
CASSLGQGAGNSPLHF
TGTGCCAGCAGCCTAGGACAGGGGGCAGGTAATTCACCCCTCCACTTT
>16|TRBJ2-3|NA|TRBV7-2|many
CASSPGVRASTDTQYF
TGTGCCAGCAGCCCGGGGGTCAGGGCGAGCACAGATACGCAGTATTTT
>15|TRBJ1-2|NA|TRBV6-6|many
CASRPAQGSVSGYTF
TGTGCCAGCAGACCCGCTCAGGGCTCGGTTTCGGGCTACACCTTC
>13|TRBJ1-2|NA|TRBV19|many
CASSIAGANGYTF
TGTGCCAGTAGTATCGCAGGGGCTAATGGCTACACCTTC
>13|TRBJ2-1|NA|TRBV7-2|many
CASSPGLLNEQFF
TGTGCCAGCAGCCCCGGACTCCTCAATGAGCAGTTCTTC
>15|TRBJ2-7|NA|TRBV28|many
CASSLPAGRTSEQYF
TGTGCCAGCAGTTTGCCGGCAGGGAGGACTTCCGAGCAGTACTTC
>20|TRBJ2-7|TRBD2|TRBV11-2|many
CASSLGGWAGSSGSAHEQYF
TGTGCCAGCAGCTTAGGGGGGTGGGCGGGATCTAGCGGGAGTGCCCACGAGCAGTACTTC
>11|TRBJ1-1|NA|TRBV7-2|many
CASSPQTEAFF
TGTGCCAGCAGCCCACAGACTGAAGCTTTCTTT
>15|TRBJ2-7|TRBD2|TRBV6-2/TRBV6-3|few
CASSYSAGELREQYF
TGTGCCAGCAGTTACTCCGCGGGAGAGCTGAGAGAGCAGTACTTC
>15|TRBJ2-1|NA|TRBV4-3|many
CASSDGGLVGGEQFF
TGCGCCAGCAGCGACGGAGGACTTGTCGGGGGAGAGCAGTTCTTC
>16|TRBJ2-1|NA|TRBV20-1|few
CSARDFRLVLIDEQFF
TGCAGTGCTAGAGATTTTCGACTAGTATTGATCGATGAGCAGTTCTTC
>16|TRBJ2-1|TRBD2|TRBV20-1|NA
CSAKKPSGGAYNEQFF
TGCAGTGCCAAGAAACCAAGCGGGGGGGCTTACAATGAGCAGTTCTTC
>15|TRBJ1-1|TRBD1|TRBV7-2|many
CASSFLTGVNTEAFF
TGTGCCAGCAGCTTTCTGACAGGGGTGAACACTGAAGCTTTCTTT
>16|TRBJ2-3|NA|TRBV20-1|NA
CSARDGRRANKDTQYF
TGCAGTGCTAGAGATGGTCGGAGGGCCAACAAAGATACGCAGTATTTT
>14|TRBJ2-3|NA|TRBV7-2|many
CASSFLSGTDTQYF
TGTGCCAGCAGCTTCCTGTCCGGCACAGATACGCAGTATTTT
>12|TRBJ1-4|NA|TRBV6-1|few
CASSRDREKLFF
TGTGCCAGCAGCCGGGACCGTGAAAAACTGTTTTTT
>15|TRBJ2-6|TRBD1|TRBV5-8|NA
CASSRTGAGANVLTF
TGTGCCAGCAGCCGGACAGGGGCCGGGGCCAACGTCCTGACTTTC
>17|TRBJ2-5|TRBD1|TRBV6-1|few
CASSEVSGQALVETQYF
TGTGCCAGCAGTGAAGTCTCGGGACAGGCTCTCGTGGAGACCCAGTACTTC
>17|TRBJ2-5|TRBD2|TRBV12-3/TRBV12-4|many
CASSSPFLAGGAETQYF
TGTGCCAGCAGTTCTCCTTTCCTAGCGGGGGGCGCTGAGACCCAGTACTTC
>13|TRBJ2-7|TRBD2|TRBV7-2|many
CASGLAPAYEQYF
TGTGCCAGCGGACTAGCGCCCGCCTACGAGCAGTACTTC
>17|TRBJ1-3|NA|TRBV4-3|few
CASSQDFAPSSGNTIYF
TGCGCCAGCAGCCAAGATTTCGCCCCTAGCTCTGGAAACACCATATATTTT
>14|TRBJ2-1|TRBD2|TRBV20-1|few
CSALGLAGSNEQFF
TGCAGTGCTTTAGGACTAGCGGGGTCCAATGAGCAGTTCTTC
>15|TRBJ1-6|NA|TRBV19|many
CASSLSARTDSPLHF
TGTGCCAGTAGCCTCAGCGCCAGGACAGATTCACCCCTCCACTTT
>14|TRBJ1-2|TRBD1|TRBV5-5|NA
CASSVDRGLYGYTF
TGTGCCAGCAGCGTCGACAGGGGGCTTTATGGCTACACCTTC
>15|TRBJ1-5|NA|TRBV11-2|many
CASSPTGHSNQPQHF
TGTGCCAGCAGTCCTACAGGGCATAGCAATCAGCCCCAGCATTTT
>15|TRBJ2-2|TRBD2|TRBV4-3|NA
CASSQGTSGSGELFF
TGCGCCAGCAGCCAGGGGACTAGTGGGAGCGGGGAGCTGTTTTTT
>14|TRBJ2-7|TRBD1|TRBV12-3/TRBV12-4|few
CASSWTGGLVEQYF
TGTGCCAGCAGTTGGACAGGGGGCCTTGTCGAGCAGTACTTC
>15|TRBJ1-1|TRBD1|TRBV29-1|many
CSVAGTGGLNTEAFF
TGCAGCGTTGCCGGGACAGGCGGATTGAACACTGAAGCTTTCTTT
>16|TRBJ2-5|TRBD2|TRBV7-2|many
CASSSNSGGPQETQYF
TGTGCCAGCAGCTCTAATAGCGGGGGACCTCAAGAGACCCAGTACTTC
>11|TRBJ2-1|NA|TRBV27|few
CASSPGSEQFF
TGTGCCAGCAGTCCAGGAAGTGAGCAGTTCTTC
>16|TRBJ1-1|NA|TRBV6-6|NA
CASSYEGRPMNTEAFF
TGTGCCAGCAGTTACGAAGGGAGACCCATGAACACTGAAGCTTTCTTT
>14|TRBJ2-1|TRBD2|TRBV12-3/TRBV12-4|many
CASSFGGIYNEQFF
TGTGCCAGCAGTTTCGGGGGGATCTACAATGAGCAGTTCTTC
>13|TRBJ2-5|NA|TRBV7-2|few
CASSFPGSETQYF
TGTGCCAGCAGCTTCCCGGGGTCTGAGACCCAGTACTTC
>15|TRBJ2-7|TRBD1|TRBV11-2|few
CASSTTGQGAYEQYF
TGTGCCAGCAGCACAACCGGACAGGGTGCCTACGAGCAGTACTTC
>15|TRBJ2-7|TRBD2|TRBV5-8|many
CASSSGLAGTAEQYF
TGTGCCAGCAGCTCAGGACTAGCGGGGACCGCCGAGCAGTACTTC
>16|TRBJ2-2|NA|TRBV7-8|many
CASSEAGGVNTGELFF
TGTGCCAGCTCTGAGGCCGGGGGAGTAAACACCGGGGAGCTGTTTTTT
>12|TRBJ2-3|NA|TRBV6-5|NA
CASSYEAGSQYF
TGTGCCAGCAGTTACGAGGCGGGGTCGCAATATTTT
>15|TRBJ2-2|TRBD2|TRBV6-2/TRBV6-3|few
CASSSRTSDTGELFF
TGTGCCAGCAGTTCCCGGACTAGCGACACCGGGGAGCTGTTTTTT
>16|TRBJ1-4|NA|TRBV7-2|many
CASSFGKGATNEKLFF
TGTGCCAGCAGCTTTGGAAAGGGGGCAACTAATGAAAAACTGTTTTTT